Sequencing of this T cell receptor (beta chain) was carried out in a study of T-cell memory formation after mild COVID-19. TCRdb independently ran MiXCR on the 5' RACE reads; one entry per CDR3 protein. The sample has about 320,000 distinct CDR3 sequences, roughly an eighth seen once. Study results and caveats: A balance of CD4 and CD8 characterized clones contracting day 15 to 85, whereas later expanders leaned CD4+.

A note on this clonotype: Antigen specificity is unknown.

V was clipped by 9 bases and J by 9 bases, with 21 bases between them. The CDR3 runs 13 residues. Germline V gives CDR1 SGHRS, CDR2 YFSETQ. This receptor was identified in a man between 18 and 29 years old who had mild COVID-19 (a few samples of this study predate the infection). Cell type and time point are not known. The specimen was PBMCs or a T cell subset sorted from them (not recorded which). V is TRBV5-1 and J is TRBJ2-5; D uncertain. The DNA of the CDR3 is TGCGCCAAAAAGTCGCCATGCATTGGGGCCCAGTACTTC. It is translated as CAKKSPCIGAQYF. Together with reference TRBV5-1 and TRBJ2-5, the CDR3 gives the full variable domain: KAGVTQTPRYLIKTRGQQVTLSCSPISGHRSVSWYQQTPGQGLQFLFEYFSETQRNKGNFPGRFSGRQFSNSRSEMNVSTLELGDSALYLCAKKSPCIGAQYFGPGTRLLVL.